Each of the 25 T cell receptor beta chains below was sequenced from the same sample in a study of blood T cell repertoires in COVID-19. The table came from immunoSEQ multiplex PCR; TCRdb's copy has only in-frame clones and leaves some out. Among under 300,000 clones, about nine tenths were seen once, and the ten largest hold 15% to 18%. The specimen was PBMCs or T cells enriched from blood (not recorded which). These receptors all stem from a man younger than 35 who had recovered from COVID-19.

The CDR3 protein is CAPRPGRRDPLYGKSNTEAFF. CDR3 sequence (DNA): TGTGCCCCAAGGCCGGGACGGCGGGATCCCTTGTACGGGAAATCGAACACTGAAGCTTTCTTT. The rearrangement links TRBV19 to TRBJ1-1, with D perhaps matching TRBD1 (5 bases). Trimming removed 11 bases from V and 1 base from J, with 38 bases in between. Germline loops: CDR1 LNHDA, CDR2 SQIVND (reference sequence). The CDR3 length is 21 residues.

V is TRBV7-8 and J is TRBJ1-2; 8 bases match TRBD1. The CDR3 spans 13 residues. Germline V CDR1 and CDR2: SGHVS, FQNEAQ. V lost 6 bases to trimming and J lost 5 bases; unmatched junction nucleotides: 5. The CDR3 DNA is TGTGCCAGCAGGCAGACAGGGGCTTATGGCTACACCTTC. It encodes CASRQTGAYGYTF. Full variable domain (rest looked up from reference TRBV7-8 and TRBJ1-2): GAGVSQSPRYKVAKRGQDVALRCDPISGHVSLFWYQQALGQGPEFLTYFQNEAQLDKSGLPSDRFFAERPEGSVSTLKIQRTQQEDSAVYLCASRQTGAYGYTFGSGTRLTVV.

The chain uses TRBV11-3 and TRBJ2-7, with D perhaps TRBD2 (6 bases). Trimming removed 5 bases at V and 4 bases at J, with 18 bases between. The germline gives CDR1 SGHNT, CDR2 YENEEA. The CDR3 loop spans 15 amino acids. CDR3 residues: CASSNPGASLYEQYF. Written as DNA, the CDR3 is TGTGCCAGCAGCAATCCGGGAGCTTCTTTATACGAGCAGTACTTC.

The genes are TRBV28 and TRBJ2-3; 7 positions agree with TRBD2. Germline assignment: CDR1 MDHEN and CDR2 SYDVKM. The CDR3 is made up of 15 amino acids. Trimming took 4 bases from V and 4 from J; bases not matched to a gene: 8. In DNA form, the CDR3 reads TGTGCCAGCAGTTCCTCCGGACTAGTTTCAGATACGCAGTATTTT. This gives the protein CASSSSGLVSDTQYF.

The CDR3 sequence: CATSDTGTGLREQFF. The CDR3 DNA sequence: TGTGCCACCAGTGACACCGGGACAGGGTTACGTGAGCAGTTCTTC. This chain joins TRBV24-1 and TRBJ2-1; 9 bases match TRBD1. V trimming: 4 bases; J trimming: 9 bases; junction bases outside the gene matches: 9. The CDR3 is 15 amino acids. The germline V gene has CDR1 KGHDR and CDR2 SFDVKD.

This clone has a single count. The chain is built from TRBV11-2 and TRBJ2-5, with 10 bases identical to TRBD2. The CDR3 has 15 amino acids. Germline loops: CDR1 SGHAT, CDR2 FQNNGV. J was trimmed by 5 bases and V by 6 bases; bases with no gene match: 9. CDR3 sequence reads: CASRPIAGGRETQYF. DNA for the CDR3: TGTGCCAGCAGACCAATAGCGGGAGGACGGGAGACCCAGTACTTC.

The V gene is TRBV7-6, the J gene TRBJ2-2; TRBD2 matches 11 bases. The V gene end was trimmed by 3 bases and the J gene end by 7 bases; junction bases not matched to a gene: 7. The CDR3 has 16 amino acids. Germline V gene lookup returns CDR1 SGHVS and CDR2 FNYEAQ. CDR3 nucleotide sequence: TGTGCCAGCAGCTTGACGGGACTAGCGGTGAACGGGGAGCTGTTTTTT. It codes for CASSLTGLAVNGELFF.

V is TRBV9 and J is TRBJ1-1, with D perhaps TRBD1 (5 bases). Between the trimmed V and J ends, which lost 4 bases and 0 bases, there was a span of 7 bases. The CDR3 is 13 amino acids. Germline V gives CDR1 SGDLS, CDR2 YYNGEE. The CDR3 loop reads CASSRTLNTEAFF. For the CDR3, the DNA is TGTGCCAGCAGCCGGACACTGAACACTGAAGCTTTCTTT.

The rearrangement links TRBV12-3 or TRBV12-4 to TRBJ2-7; 7 bases align to TRBD1. The V gene end was trimmed by 6 bases and the J gene end by 6 bases; junction bases not matched to a gene: 5. The CDR3 covers 12 residues. The chain's CDR3 is CASSWGQIEQYF. The CDR3 DNA is TGTGCCAGCAGCTGGGGACAGATCGAGCAGTACTTC.

The chain has TRBV30 and TRBJ1-2, with TRBD1 matching over 8 bases. This CDR3 is built from 15 residues. From germline, CDR1 is GTSNPN and CDR2 SVGIG (reference sequence). Trimming removed 2 bases from V and 2 bases from J; junction bases left unmatched: 7. The CDR3 nucleotides are TGTGCCTGGAGTTTGTTGTGGACAGGGAACTATGGCTACACCTTC. It codes for CAWSLLWTGNYGYTF.

The V call is TRBV5-1, the J call TRBJ1-1; D is unclear. The CDR3 is 14 amino acids. CDR1 SGHRS and CDR2 YFSETQ come from the germline V gene. The V end lost 4 bases, the J end lost 3 bases, and 13 bases lay between the germline ends. The CDR3 DNA reads TGCGCCAGCAGCCCCCGGGGAGGAGACACTGAAGCTTTCTTT. Translated: CASSPRGGDTEAFF.

This clone was detected only once. This chain uses TRBV7-3 with TRBJ2-7; 9 bases fit TRBD1. The CDR3 sequence is 13 residues long. The V segment lost 4 bases and the J segment 5 bases; nucleotides outside the gene matches: 3. The germline CDR1 and CDR2 sequences are SGHTA and FQGTGA. This CDR3 is CASSWTGVNEQYF. CDR3 nucleotide sequence: TGTGCCAGCAGCTGGACAGGGGTGAACGAGCAGTACTTC.

Comments on this clone: The same CDR3 is also encoded by other DNA sequences in this sample. V usage is TRBV28 and J usage is TRBJ1-5, with D hard to call. CDR3 length: 12 residues. V dropped 2 bases and J dropped 7 bases, with 6 bases sitting between them. Germline V gene lookup returns CDR1 MDHEN and CDR2 SYDVKM. Written as DNA, the CDR3 is TGTGCCAGCAGTTTAGGCGGCCAGCCCCAGCATTTT. Protein sequence: CASSLGGQPQHF. The full variable domain, its missing parts supplied by reference TRBV28 and TRBJ1-5, is DVKVTQSSRYLVKRTGEKVFLECVQDMDHENMFWYRQDPGLGLRLIYFSYDVKMKEKGDIPEGYSVSREKKERFSLILESASTNQTSMYLCASSLGGQPQHFGDGTRLSIL.

The rearrangement joins TRBV5-6 to TRBJ2-2, with 8 bases matching TRBD1. The ends lost 3 bases at V and 5 bases at J; junction bases unmatched: 6. The germline gives CDR1 SGHDT, CDR2 YYEEEE. The CDR3 runs to 15 residues. Here the CDR3 DNA reads TGTGCCAGCAGCTCGACAGGGGACGGAACCGGGGAGCTGTTTTTT. Protein sequence: CASSSTGDGTGELFF.

In DNA, the CDR3 is TGTGCCAGCAGCCTACGACAGAGATTTAATGAAAAACTGTTTTTT. This translates into CASSLRQRFNEKLFF. This chain joins TRBV3-1 (or the pseudogene TRBV3-2) and TRBJ1-4; tentative D call: TRBD1 (5 bases). CDR1 LGHDT and CDR2 YNNKEL come from the germline V gene (reference sequence). The ends were cut back, 4 bases at V and 4 bases at J, with 13 bases in the middle. The CDR3 is made up of 15 amino acids.

This chain uses TRBV10-3 with TRBJ2-1; TRBD2 matches 11 bases. V was clipped by 3 bases and J by 0 bases; unmatched bases: 1. CDR3 length equals 16 residues. Germline V gene lookup returns CDR1 ENHRY and CDR2 SYGVKD. The CDR3 here is CAISDTSGSSYNEQFF. Written as DNA, the CDR3 is TGTGCCATCAGTGACACTAGCGGGAGCTCCTACAATGAGCAGTTCTTC.

This chain joins TRBV11-2 and TRBJ2-4; 7 nucleotides line up with TRBD1. CDR1 is SGHAT and CDR2 is FQNNGV in the germline V gene. This CDR3 comprises 18 residues. V gave up 1 base and J gave up 0 bases; unmatched junction bases: 9. The CDR3 protein is CASSLAPGGKLAKNIQYF. The CDR3 nucleotides are TGTGCCAGCAGCTTAGCTCCAGGGGGTAAACTAGCCAAAAACATTCAGTACTTC. Complete variable domain (other parts from reference TRBV11-2 and TRBJ2-4): EAGVAQSPRYKIIEKRQSVAFWCNPISGHATLYWYQQILGQGPKLLIQFQNNGVVDDSQLPKDRFSAERLKGVDSTLKIQPAKLEDSAVYLCASSLAPGGKLAKNIQYFGAGTRLSVL.

This chain connects TRBV30 to TRBJ2-7; 7 bases line up with TRBD2. The V gene end was trimmed by 0 bases and the J gene end by 6 bases; junction bases not matched to a gene: 8. Germline V gene data show CDR1 as GTSNPN and CDR2 as SVGIG (reference sequence). The CDR3 loop spans 14 amino acids. The DNA of the CDR3 is TGTGCCTGGAGTGTTCGGGGGGTGGCCGGCGAGCAGTACTTC. Amino acid sequence: CAWSVRGVAGEQYF.

The chain recombines TRBV27 with TRBJ2-7; TRBD1 aligns across 8 bases. J lost 2 bases, V lost 5 bases, and 11 bases had no gene match. The CDR3 sequence is 16 residues long. Germline V gene sequence: CDR1 MNHEY, CDR2 SMNVEV (reference sequence). The CDR3 is CASSLGPGTGPYEQYF. The DNA for the CDR3 is TGTGCCAGCAGTCTGGGACCCGGGACAGGACCCTACGAGCAGTACTTC.

The V call is TRBV7-9, the J call TRBJ2-5; 16 bases agree with TRBD2. Per the germline V gene, CDR1 is SEHNR and CDR2 is FQNEAQ (reference sequence). This CDR3 is 17 amino acids long. V lost 6 bases, J lost 7 bases, and 11 bases stayed unmatched. The CDR3 spells CASSGGLAGGTRGTQYF. In nucleotides, the CDR3 is TGTGCCAGCAGTGGGGGACTAGCGGGAGGGACCCGCGGGACCCAGTACTTC.

This clone was observed a single time. The chain carries TRBV4-1 and TRBJ1-1, with 11 positions matching TRBD1. CDR3 length: 14 residues. The germline CDR1 and CDR2 sequences are MGHRA and YSYEKL. Losses at the gene ends were 4 bases for V and 3 bases for J; bases not matched to a gene: 1. The CDR3 DNA reads TGCGCCAGCAGCCGGGACAGGGGGTACACTGAAGCTTTCTTT. Translation gives CASSRDRGYTEAFF.

CDR3 sequence (DNA): TGTGCCAGCAGTCCGTCTAGCGGGAGGTTCTACGAGCAGTACTTC. This sequence encodes CASSPSSGRFYEQYF. The rearrangement links TRBV27 to TRBJ2-7; 11 bases are shared with TRBD2. V shed 5 bases, J shed 3 bases, and the junction held 6 bases outside the gene matches. CDR1 and CDR2 from the germline V gene are MNHEY and SMNVEV (reference sequence). The length of the CDR3 is 15 residues.

The chain recombines TRBV6-5 with TRBJ1-1; TRBD1 aligns across 7 bases. This CDR3 has 14 residues. Germline CDR1 reads MNHEY; CDR2 reads SVGAGI. With 10 bases clipped from V and 6 bases from J, the junction kept 14 bases outside the gene matches. This CDR3 reads CATTTGEVFPEAFF. DNA for the CDR3: TGTGCCACAACAACAGGGGAGGTCTTCCCTGAAGCTTTCTTT.

The chain is built from TRBV7-8 and TRBJ2-4; 8 nucleotides agree with TRBD2. Germline V gene data show CDR1 as SGHVS and CDR2 as FQNEAQ. The CDR3 totals 14 residues. With 4 bases clipped from V and 6 bases from J, the junction kept 5 bases outside the gene matches. CDR3 loop: CASSSRAGVNIQYF. CDR3 DNA: TGTGCCAGCAGCTCCCGAGCGGGGGTAAACATTCAGTACTTC.

This chain connects TRBV19 to TRBJ1-2, with 9 bases lining up with TRBD1. This CDR3 is 16 amino acids long. V lost 6 bases to trimming and J lost 4 bases; unmatched junction nucleotides: 12. Germline lookup yields CDR1 LNHDA and CDR2 SQIVND (reference sequence). The CDR3 loop is CASSHLQQGASYGYTF. CDR3 in DNA: TGTGCCAGTAGCCATCTACAACAGGGGGCTTCCTATGGCTACACCTTC.